The entry below describes one TCR beta chain. Its target is unknown. This specimen belongs to a study of graft-versus-host responses after intestinal transplantation. The overall study: Transplantation in recipients was multivisceral, liver-intestinal, or isolated intestinal. Every recipient underwent anti-thymocyte globulin induction, then tacrolimus and steroids for approximately 3 years.

General study results and limits: Recipient marrow harbored GvH clones, some of which surfaced first in ileum or blood.

The length of the CDR3 is 15 residues. The V and J ends lost 0 bases and 2 bases respectively, with 11 bases between them. The germline gives CDR1 MGHRA, CDR2 YSYEKL. Data came from immunoSEQ multiplex PCR; TCRdb stores just in-frame clones and leaves some out. The sample has about 30,000 clones; around 94% are singletons. Sequences were derived from PBMCs, sampled 66 days after intestinal transplant. This receptor was obtained from a human patient who received an intestinal transplant, so some T cells may come from the graft donor. This chain joins TRBV4-1 and TRBJ2-7; D is unclear. The CDR3 is CASSQDPGQAYEQYF. CDR3 bases: TGCGCCAGCAGCCAAGATCCAGGTCAGGCCTACGAGCAGTACTTC.